The 15 T cell receptor beta chains presented below share a single source sample, sequenced in a study of T cell clones after liver transplantation. Repertoires were generated with immunoSEQ multiplex PCR, while TCRdb's copy carries only in-frame clones and drops some. The sample consists of roughly 80,000 clones, 80% to 85% of them appearing once. The sample in question was CD4+ T cells from blood, obtained roughly 3.5 years after liver transplant. These receptors all come from a human patient who received a liver transplant. The T cells may partly be graft donor cells.

The chain links TRBV25-1 to TRBJ1-1; possibly TRBD1 for D (6 bases). The CDR3 is made up of 12 amino acids. CDR1 is MGHDK and CDR2 is SYGVNS in the germline V gene. The V and J ends lost 6 bases and 5 bases respectively, with 10 bases between them. In DNA, the CDR3 is TGTGCCAGCAGACAGGGACGGACTGAAGCTTTCTTT. As protein: CASRQGRTEAFF.

The gene calls are TRBV5-6 and TRBJ1-2; 7 bases are shared with TRBD1. The CDR3 loop spans 13 amino acids. With 3 bases clipped from V and 5 bases from J, the junction kept 4 bases outside the gene matches. Per germline, CDR1 SGHDT and CDR2 YYEEEE. CDR3 residues: CASSSSRGYGYTF. CDR3 coding DNA: TGTGCCAGCAGCTCCAGCAGGGGGTATGGCTACACCTTC.

This chain connects TRBV29-1 to TRBJ2-6, with D unresolved. Germline V gene data show CDR1 as SQVTM and CDR2 as ANQGSEA. The V and J ends lost 7 bases and 2 bases respectively, with 15 bases between them. This CDR3 has 15 amino acids. CDR3 protein: CSAHAPRTGANVLTF. The CDR3 region has the DNA TGCAGCGCCCATGCCCCCCGTACTGGGGCCAACGTCCTGACTTTC.

DNA of the CDR3: TGTGCCTGGGGGGGAGGGAACGAGCAGTTCTTC. Translation: CAWGGGNEQFF. This rearrangement joins TRBV30 to TRBJ2-1; TRBD2 matches at 7 bases. The CDR3 length is 11 residues. J was trimmed by 10 bases and V by 5 bases; bases with no gene match: 5. CDR1 and CDR2 from the germline V gene are GTSNPN and SVGIG (reference sequence).

The count of this clone is one. The CDR3 DNA sequence: TGTGCCAGCAGTTCAGACAGCTATAGCAATCAGCCCCAGCATTTT. This sequence encodes CASSSDSYSNQPQHF. The rearrangement joins TRBV27 to TRBJ1-5; possibly TRBD1 for D (5 bases). The V gene lost 4 bases and the J gene lost 0 bases, with 10 bases spanning the gap. Per germline, CDR1 MNHEY and CDR2 SMNVEV (reference sequence). The CDR3 is 15 residues long.

CDR3 residues: CASSLLVGGYEQYF. The CDR3 DNA sequence: TGCGCCAGCAGCCTACTCGTAGGGGGCTACGAGCAGTACTTC. This sequence joins TRBV5-1 and TRBJ2-7, with D possibly being TRBD1 (6 bases). Germline values: CDR1 SGHRS, CDR2 YFSETQ. The CDR3 runs to 14 residues. V shed 4 bases and J shed 3 bases, with 14 bases lying between them.

V usage is TRBV7-2 and J usage is TRBJ2-3, with unresolved D. Trimming removed 4 bases from V and 5 bases from J, with 10 bases in between. Germline CDR1 and CDR2: SGHTA and FQGNSA. The CDR3 is made up of 13 amino acids. The CDR3 here is CASSSSLGDTQYF. The CDR3 DNA sequence: TGTGCCAGCAGCTCCAGCCTGGGAGATACGCAGTATTTT.

The chain is built from TRBV7-2 and TRBJ2-1, with D perhaps TRBD1 (6 bases). The CDR3 is 16 residues long. V was pared by 3 bases and J by 13 bases, with 25 bases between. Germline V gene sequence: CDR1 SGHTA, CDR2 FQGNSA. The CDR3: CASSFGGGQLFRVQFF. CDR3 DNA sequence: TGTGCCAGCAGCTTTGGCGGAGGACAGCTATTCAGGGTTCAGTTCTTC.

CDR3 protein: CASSRPQGFEQYF. In DNA, the CDR3 is TGTGCCAGCAGCCGCCCACAAGGGTTTGAGCAGTACTTC. This chain uses TRBV6-5 with TRBJ2-7; D unclear. This CDR3 contains 13 residues. Germline V gene sequence: CDR1 MNHEY, CDR2 SVGAGI. Between the trimmed V and J ends, which lost 6 bases and 7 bases, there was a span of 16 bases.

The chain is built from TRBV6-5 and TRBJ2-1; 14 bases align to TRBD2. This CDR3 region has 15 residues. Germline trimming cut 4 bases from V and 7 bases from J; bases unmatched to any gene: 3. The V gene's germline CDR1 is MNHEY and CDR2 SVGAGI. The CDR3 DNA is TGTGCCAGCAGTTTTGGGACTAGCGGGAGAAATGAGCAGTTCTTC. It specifies CASSFGTSGRNEQFF.

The genes are TRBV2 and TRBJ2-1; D unclear. This CDR3 spans 13 amino acids. Trimming pared 4 bases from V and 14 bases from J, leaving 18 bases between. Germline lookup yields CDR1 SNHLY and CDR2 FYNNEI. CDR3: CASSGEARVRKFF. DNA of the CDR3: TGTGCCAGCAGTGGGGAAGCTAGGGTTAGGAAGTTCTTC.

This chain uses TRBV19 with TRBJ1-1, with D perhaps TRBD1 (6 bases). The V end lost 7 bases, the J end lost 2 bases, and 17 bases lay between the germline ends. This CDR3 spans 15 amino acids. The germline gives CDR1 LNHDA, CDR2 SQIVND (reference sequence). For the CDR3, the DNA is TGTGCCAGTAACCTCTTCCAGGGGCGTAACACTGAAGCTTTCTTT. It specifies CASNLFQGRNTEAFF.

The chain uses TRBV10-1 and TRBJ2-3; 12 bases map to TRBD1. With V trimmed by 0 bases and J by 6 bases, 13 bases remained unmatched. The CDR3 has 19 residues. The germline CDR1 and CDR2 sequences are WNHNN and SYGVQD (reference sequence). CDR3 coding DNA: TGCGCCAGCAGTGAGTCGAGGGTGGGACAGGGGGCTTCGTGGGATACGCAGTATTTT. As protein: CASSESRVGQGASWDTQYF.

The sample holds a few counts of this clone. This chain connects TRBV2 to TRBJ1-1; D possibly corresponds to TRBD1 (6 bases). The CDR3 covers 13 residues. V lost 3 bases and J 5 bases, leaving 10 bases between the germline ends. The germline gives CDR1 SNHLY, CDR2 FYNNEI. The DNA of the CDR3 is TGTGCCAGCAGTGAGGGGGCCGGGACTGAAGCTTTCTTT. This codes for CASSEGAGTEAFF.

This chain connects TRBV6-5 to TRBJ2-7; D is uncertain. The CDR3 has 14 residues. The V end was cut by 2 bases, the J end by 4 bases, with 12 bases between. CDR1 is MNHEY, CDR2 SVGAGI, per germline. The CDR3 here is CASSYGPGGYEQYF. In DNA form, the CDR3 reads TGTGCCAGCAGTTACGGCCCGGGTGGGTACGAGCAGTACTTC.